Listed below are T cell receptor beta chains from one sample, sequenced in a study of blood T cell repertoires in COVID-19. Here immunoSEQ multiplex PCR was the method, and the copy in TCRdb shows in-frame clones only, minus some. The sample shows about 64,000 clones, 80% to 90% of them seen only once. Sequencing input: peripheral blood. These receptors were taken from a man at least 80 years old with acute or convalescent COVID-19. CDR3s leave out the opening cysteine and the closing phenylalanine or tryptophan.

v_gene	j_gene	CDR3aa
TRBV4-1	TRBJ1-5	ASSQDYKGDRDRGHQPQH
TRBV5-1	TRBJ1-1	ASRGQGARGTEAF
TRBV19	TRBJ1-5	ASSRNREGRQPQH
TRBV5-1	TRBJ2-3	ASSKTTSTDTQY
TRBV4-2	TRBJ2-7	ASSQDQTELGDEQY
TRBV19	TRBJ2-3	ASSRGRGDTQY
TRBV4-1	TRBJ1-1	ASRGVLRNTEAF
TRBV7-9	TRBJ1-1	ASRNKLNTEAF
TRBV5-1	TRBJ1-5	ASRPPDSDSNQPQH
TRBV7-6	TRBJ1-5	ASSLAEGAGQPQH
TRBV20-1	TRBJ2-5	SASQQGLAAHPETQY
TRBV13	TRBJ1-3	ASSFGTGGGNTIY
TRBV29-1	TRBJ2-3	STWTSGTNTDTQY
TRBV2	TRBJ2-3	ASSRDSLVTDTQY
TRBV5-1	TRBJ2-5	ASRESSGGAGGETQY
TRBV11-3	TRBJ2-7	ASSFRGGHSYEQY
TRBV7-6	TRBJ2-3	ASSRLGHRGRERGDTQY
TRBV5-1	TRBJ1-3	ASSIDRTSGNTIY
TRBV7-8	TRBJ1-4	ASSLVGTGKEKLF
TRBV19	TRBJ1-2	ASSMGPGGAYGYT
TRBV29-1	TRBJ1-1	SVGHENTEAF
TRBV14	TRBJ2-7	ASSLGLYEQY
TRBV30	TRBJ1-3	AWRERDRNSGNTIY
TRBV20-1	TRBJ1-1	SASALWVSGDTEAF
TRBV7-9	TRBJ2-5	ASSPTGYQETQY
TRBV7-2	TRBJ1-5	ASSLALGAWDQPQH
TRBV3-1/TRBV3-2	TRBJ1-2	ASSQGVGDGYT
TRBV28	TRBJ1-5	ASSLISRGRDQPQH
TRBV24-1	TRBJ2-3	ATSDSRGGADTQY
TRBV19	TRBJ1-1	ASRKWGAMNTEAF
TRBV6-5	TRBJ1-2	ASSLRGNYGYT
TRBV5-1	TRBJ1-1	ASSVHPDRRTAEAF
TRBV5-1	TRBJ2-3	ASSLERGGSTDTQY
TRBV6-5	TRBJ1-1	ASSLHRGKGTEAF
TRBV19	TRBJ1-4	ASSLQGPPVTNEKLF
TRBV10-1	TRBJ1-6	ASPGSGIGSPLH
TRBV9	TRBJ1-6	ASSAGIQGNSPLH
TRBV30	TRBJ1-1	AWSVFSRAEAF
TRBV18	TRBJ1-2	ASSPQTGGDYGYT